The 29 T cell receptor beta chains reported below all come from one sample, sequenced in a study of technical replicates of blood from a handful of donors. Sequencing was performed with immunoSEQ multiplex PCR; in TCRdb, only in-frame clones are kept and a portion is missing. The data contain 65,000 to 85,000 clones, 85% to 95% of them singletons. Sequencing used T cells isolated from PBMCs. The receptors originated from a human donor in good health.

The chain uses TRBV7-6 and TRBJ1-1; D uncertain. CDR1 and CDR2 (germline): SGHVS, FNYEAQ. CDR3 size: 13 residues. Trimming removed 5 bases at V and 4 bases at J, with 11 bases between. CDR3 sequence: CASSANSGTEAFF. CDR3 DNA: TGTGCCAGCAGCGCTAATTCGGGCACTGAAGCTTTCTTT.

The chain couples TRBV11-3 to TRBJ1-2; 7 bases agree with TRBD1. The CDR3 has 14 residues. The V segment lost 4 bases and the J segment 4 bases; nucleotides outside the gene matches: 6. The V gene's germline CDR1 is SGHNT and CDR2 YENEEA. CDR3 sequence reads: CASSSGGSSYGYTF. The CDR3 bases are TGTGCCAGCAGCTCAGGGGGATCCTCCTATGGCTACACCTTC.

The chain has TRBV5-1 and TRBJ2-5; no clear D. There are 13 residues in the CDR3. Germline-derived CDR1 and CDR2 are SGHRS and YFSETQ. V lost 4 bases, J lost 4 bases, and 11 bases lay in between. The CDR3 is CASSVTRGETQYF. The CDR3 nucleotides read TGCGCCAGCAGCGTTACAAGAGGAGAGACCCAGTACTTC.

The V call is TRBV19, the J call TRBJ1-2; D possibly corresponds to TRBD1 (5 bases). Germline CDR1 reads LNHDA; CDR2 reads SQIVND (reference sequence). This CDR3 contains 14 residues. Trimming removed 3 bases from V and 2 bases from J, with 10 bases in between. CDR3 protein: CASSIKGVNYGYTF. CDR3 in DNA: TGTGCCAGTAGTATTAAAGGGGTGAACTATGGCTACACCTTC.

The gene calls are TRBV7-2 and TRBJ2-1; 8 bases match TRBD2. Germline trimming cut 7 bases from V and 7 bases from J; bases unmatched to any gene: 12. Germline assignment: CDR1 SGHTA and CDR2 FQGNSA. The CDR3 sequence is 15 residues long. CDR3 protein: CASNVPGLVTNEQFF. CDR3 DNA sequence: TGTGCCAGCAACGTACCGGGACTAGTTACAAATGAGCAGTTCTTC. The full variable domain, its missing parts supplied by reference TRBV7-2 and TRBJ2-1, is GAGVSQSPSNKVTEKGKDVELRCDPISGHTALYWYRQSLGQGLEFLIYFQGNSAPDKSGLPSDRFSAERTGGSVSTLTIQRTQQEDSAVYLCASNVPGLVTNEQFFGPGTRLTVL.

The chain uses TRBV4-1 and TRBJ2-1; 9 nucleotides align to TRBD2. The CDR3 is 17 residues long. Looked up from germline, CDR1 is MGHRA and CDR2 is YSYEKL. The V segment lost 3 bases and the J segment 1 base; nucleotides outside the gene matches: 7. In nucleotides, the CDR3 is TGCGCCAGCAGCCAGAGAGCGGGAGGAGTTTCCTACAATGAGCAGTTCTTC. It encodes CASSQRAGGVSYNEQFF.

The chain combines TRBV7-3 with TRBJ2-1; no clear D. This CDR3 spans 13 amino acids. Germline CDR1 SGHTA, CDR2 FQGTGA. The V end was cut by 3 bases, the J end by 7 bases, with 10 bases between. CDR3 nucleotides: TGTGCCAGCAGCTTGACTTTCATGAATGAGCAGTTCTTC. It codes for CASSLTFMNEQFF. The complete variable domain, with remaining parts taken from reference TRBV7-3 and TRBJ2-1, reads GAGVSQTPSNKVTEKGKYVELRCDPISGHTALYWYRQSLGQGPEFLIYFQGTGAADDSGLPNDRFFAVRPEGSVSTLKIQRTERGDSAVYLCASSLTFMNEQFFGPGTRLTVL.

This clone was seen a single time. The chain joins TRBV5-1 to TRBJ2-1, with TRBD2 matching over 11 bases. V gave up 2 bases and J gave up 7 bases; unmatched junction bases: 5. From germline, CDR1 is SGHRS and CDR2 YFSETQ. The CDR3 is 15 amino acids. This CDR3 is CASSFASGRTNEQFF. CDR3 DNA: TGCGCCAGCAGCTTCGCTAGCGGGAGGACTAATGAGCAGTTCTTC.

The rearrangement links TRBV2 to TRBJ2-3; the D is unclear. CDR3 size: 12 residues. Germline-derived CDR1 and CDR2 are SNHLY and FYNNEI. Trimming took off 8 bases at V and 0 bases at J, with 6 bases between the two ends. Here the CDR3 reads CASRVSTDTQYF. As DNA, the CDR3 is TGTGCCAGCCGGGTCAGCACAGATACGCAGTATTTT.

The DNA of the CDR3 is TGTGCCAGCAGCTTAGGCAGGGGGCGCGTCGGAGATACGCAGTATTTT. Translated, it gives CASSLGRGRVGDTQYF. The V and J genes are TRBV11-3 and TRBJ2-3, with TRBD1 identical over 8 bases. The CDR3 extends over 16 amino acids. Germline CDR1 reads SGHNT; CDR2 reads YENEEA. Losses at the gene ends were 1 base for V and 5 bases for J; bases not matched to a gene: 8.

The V call is TRBV7-8, the J call TRBJ2-7; weak D call: TRBD2 (6 bases). The CDR3 runs 13 residues. Germline V gene sequence: CDR1 SGHVS, CDR2 FQNEAQ. The V end was cut by 7 bases, the J end by 0 bases, with 10 bases between. The chain's CDR3 is CASIGTSSYEQYF. The CDR3 region has the DNA TGTGCCAGCATCGGGACTTCCTCCTACGAGCAGTACTTC.

The rearrangement uses TRBV29-1 and TRBJ2-7, with D maybe TRBD1 (6 bases). Trimming cost V 8 bases and J 4 bases, with 15 bases left between them. The CDR3 is made up of 12 amino acids. Germline V gene data show CDR1 as SQVTM and CDR2 as ANQGSEA. DNA of the CDR3: TGCAGCTCCCTAGAGGGGGAATACGAGCAGTACTTC. Translation: CSSLEGEYEQYF.

This clone appeared a single time. The J gene is TRBJ2-7, the V gene TRBV5-6; 7 nucleotides match TRBD2. J was trimmed by 5 bases and V by 0 bases; bases with no gene match: 8. The CDR3 covers 15 residues. Looked up from germline, CDR1 is SGHDT and CDR2 is YYEEEE. CDR3 loop: CASSLVGGRVDEQYF. For the CDR3, the DNA is TGTGCCAGCAGCTTGGTTGGTGGGAGGGTCGACGAGCAGTACTTC.

This clone has a handful of counts. The chain links TRBV7-3 to TRBJ2-1; 14 nucleotides match TRBD2. Germline V gene data show CDR1 as SGHTA and CDR2 as FQGTGA. V gave up 4 bases and J gave up 2 bases; unmatched junction bases: 16. This CDR3 has 21 amino acids. For the CDR3, the DNA is TGTGCCAGCAGCTCGCCCCACCCCGGGACTAGCGGGAGCGCCCCCTACAATGAGCAGTTCTTC. Translating it yields CASSSPHPGTSGSAPYNEQFF.

The chain has TRBV6-6 and TRBJ2-7; 10 bases fit TRBD2. The CDR3 is 14 residues long. V was pared by 6 bases and J by 5 bases, with 7 bases of the junction left unmatched. From germline, CDR1 is MNHNY and CDR2 SVGAGI (reference sequence). In DNA, the CDR3 is TGTGCCAGCAGCTACGGGCTAGCGGGAGACGAGCAGTACTTC. It translates to CASSYGLAGDEQYF.

The rearrangement links TRBV15 to TRBJ2-1; 7 positions agree with TRBD2. The V segment lost 10 bases and the J segment 5 bases; nucleotides outside the gene matches: 11. This CDR3 region has 14 residues. Per germline, CDR1 LNHNV and CDR2 YYDKDF (reference sequence). The CDR3 loop reads CAIGLVGIHNEQFF. The DNA for the CDR3 is TGTGCCATCGGACTAGTCGGTATCCACAATGAGCAGTTCTTC.

V gene TRBV13 combines with J gene TRBJ2-3; D is undetermined. Germline V lookup: CDR1 PRHDT, CDR2 FYEKMQ (reference sequence). V was shortened by 5 bases and J by 2 bases, with 5 bases between the two germline ends. This CDR3 is built from 12 residues. The CDR3 coding sequence is TGTGCCAGCAGCCAGTTCACAGATACGCAGTATTTT. It specifies CASSQFTDTQYF.

The J gene is TRBJ1-4, the V gene TRBV5-1; unclear D gene. Germline-derived CDR1 and CDR2 are SGHRS and YFSETQ. Trimming left V 2 bases short and J 0 bases short, with 11 bases between. This CDR3 contains 16 residues. In DNA form, the CDR3 reads TGCGCCAGCAGCTTCGGAGGAACGGCAACTAATGAAAAACTGTTTTTT. It yields the protein CASSFGGTATNEKLFF.

The chain combines TRBV29-1 with TRBJ1-1, with D possibly matching TRBD1 (6 bases). Germline values: CDR1 SQVTM, CDR2 ANQGSEA. There are 13 residues in the CDR3. The germline V and J ends were trimmed by 3 bases and 4 bases, with 12 bases remaining between them. The CDR3 here is CSVETQGSTEAFF. CDR3 sequence (DNA): TGCAGCGTTGAGACACAGGGATCCACTGAAGCTTTCTTT.

The rearrangement links TRBV5-1 to TRBJ1-1; D call uncertain. Trimming took off 5 bases at V and 3 bases at J, with 14 bases between the two ends. Germline V gene sequence: CDR1 SGHRS, CDR2 YFSETQ. The CDR3 length is 14 residues. The CDR3 bases are TGCGCCAGCAGTTATAAATATGCAGACACTGAAGCTTTCTTT. Translating it yields CASSYKYADTEAFF.

This clone has just one count. This rearrangement joins TRBV6-5 to TRBJ1-1, with no clear D. The ends were cut back, 0 bases at V and 8 bases at J, with 13 bases in the middle. The germline V gene has CDR1 MNHEY and CDR2 SVGAGI. The CDR3 sequence is 14 residues long. The CDR3 nucleotides read TGTGCCAGCAGTTACTCTAGTGTCGGAGGGGAAGCTTTCTTT. It yields the protein CASSYSSVGGEAFF.

CDR3 amino acids: CASSFQREAYEQYF. CDR3 sequence (DNA): TGTGCCAGCAGCTTTCAGCGGGAGGCCTACGAGCAGTACTTC. The rearrangement links TRBV5-6 to TRBJ2-7; 9 positions agree with TRBD2. Germline CDR1 is SGHDT and CDR2 is YYEEEE. The CDR3 consists of 14 residues. J was trimmed by 2 bases and V by 2 bases; bases with no gene match: 2.

The chain links TRBV4-3 to TRBJ2-1; D possibly corresponds to TRBD2 (6 bases). This CDR3 has 16 amino acids. Trimming cost V 0 bases and J 0 bases, with 9 bases left between them. Per germline, CDR1 LGHNA and CDR2 YSLEER. In nucleotides, the CDR3 is TGCGCCAGCAGCCAAGAAGGGACTGACTCCTACAATGAGCAGTTCTTC. Protein: CASSQEGTDSYNEQFF.

This rearrangement joins TRBV5-4 to TRBJ2-5; TRBD2 matches at 12 bases. After removal of 4 bases from V and 5 bases from J, the junction contained 3 bases not matched to a gene. The germline V gene has CDR1 SGHNT and CDR2 YYREEE (reference sequence). The CDR3 has 14 residues. The CDR3 DNA sequence: TGTGCCAGCAGCCCTACTAGCGGGAGGGAGACCCAGTACTTC. This sequence encodes CASSPTSGRETQYF.

The chain carries TRBV19 and TRBJ1-1; possibly TRBD1 for D (5 bases). With 3 bases removed from V and 10 bases from J, the gap between germline ends came to 21 bases. The germline V gene has CDR1 LNHDA and CDR2 SQIVND (reference sequence). This CDR3 region has 15 residues. CDR3 amino acids: CASSIFQGAAGRAFF. Written as DNA, the CDR3 is TGTGCCAGTAGTATTTTCCAAGGGGCGGCAGGGCGAGCTTTCTTT.

V gene TRBV7-9 combines with J gene TRBJ2-1, with TRBD2 matching over 8 bases. This CDR3 has 15 amino acids. J gave up 6 bases and V 3 bases, and 7 bases lay outside the gene matches. Germline-derived CDR1 and CDR2 are SEHNR and FQNEAQ (reference sequence). In DNA form, the CDR3 reads TGTGCCAGCAGCTTTTCGGAGCGGGAGATCAATGAGCAGTTCTTC. This translates into CASSFSEREINEQFF. Full variable domain (outside the CDR3, taken from reference TRBV7-9 and TRBJ2-1): DTGVSQNPRHKITKRGQNVTFRCDPISEHNRLYWYRQTLGQGPEFLTYFQNEAQLEKSRLLSDRFSAERPKGSFSTLEIQRTEQGDSAMYLCASSFSEREINEQFFGPGTRLTVL.

The chain carries TRBV19 and TRBJ2-5, with D possibly being TRBD2 (7 bases). The CDR3 is made up of 16 amino acids. Trimming removed 1 base from V and 0 bases from J, with 12 bases in between. CDR1 is LNHDA and CDR2 is SQIVND in the germline V gene (reference sequence). The CDR3 DNA reads as TGTGCCAGTAGTATAGTGGGGGGGCAGAACCAAGAGACCCAGTACTTC. This encodes CASSIVGGQNQETQYF.

The chain links TRBV6-5 to TRBJ2-7, with D perhaps matching TRBD2 (5 bases). This CDR3 has 14 amino acids. Germline V lookup: CDR1 MNHEY, CDR2 SVGAGI. With 6 bases removed from V and 5 bases from J, the gap between germline ends came to 17 bases. DNA for the CDR3: TGTGCCAGCAGCCCCGAGGGCGCTCTAGACGAGCAGTACTTC. Its protein product is CASSPEGALDEQYF.

V usage is TRBV10-3 and J usage is TRBJ2-1; D remains unclear. The CDR3 runs to 12 residues. The V and J ends lost 3 bases and 5 bases respectively, with 5 bases between them. CDR1 and CDR2 (germline): ENHRY, SYGVKD. The CDR3 is CAISEFDNEQFF. As DNA, the CDR3 is TGTGCCATCAGTGAATTCGACAATGAGCAGTTCTTC.